This is a list of T cell receptor beta chains from one sample in a study of cytomegalovirus exposure and HLA in healthy donors. The assay was immunoSEQ multiplex PCR, and TCRdb's table has in-frame clones only and misses some. The listing contains tens of thousands of clones. Sequenced: PBMCs. Receptors were obtained from a man younger than 40 in good health and CMV-seronegative. Each CDR3 is given with its conserved first and last residue. D genes are given only for firm matches.

J gene: TRBJ2-1
V gene: TRBV9
D gene: -
CDR3 DNA: TGTGCCAGCAGCCTCGGGGTAGACAATGAGCAGTTCTTC
CDR3 protein: CASSLGVDNEQFF

J gene: TRBJ2-7
V gene: TRBV15
D gene: -
CDR3 DNA: TGTGCCACCAGCAGAGATCCGGCTAGACCGGGCGAGCAGTACTTC
CDR3 protein: CATSRDPARPGEQYF

J gene: TRBJ1-1
V gene: TRBV18
D gene: TRBD1
CDR3 DNA: TGTGCCAGCTCACCCTTTACAGGGGGAAGAAACACTGAAGCTTTCTTT
CDR3 protein: CASSPFTGGRNTEAFF

J gene: TRBJ2-7
V gene: TRBV29-1
D gene: TRBD2
CDR3 DNA: TGCAGCGTTGCGGCTAGCGGGCTTGCCTACGAGCAGTACTTC
CDR3 protein: CSVAASGLAYEQYF

J gene: TRBJ2-5
V gene: TRBV9
D gene: TRBD2
CDR3 DNA: TGTGCCAGCAGCCGGGGGGGGAGGGAGACCCAGTACTTC
CDR3 protein: CASSRGGRETQYF

J gene: TRBJ2-1
V gene: TRBV5-1
D gene: TRBD2
CDR3 DNA: TGCGCCAGCAGCCCGATAGGGACTAGCGCTTACTCCTACAATGAGCAGTTCTTC
CDR3 protein: CASSPIGTSAYSYNEQFF

J gene: TRBJ2-7
V gene: TRBV7-8
D gene: TRBD2
CDR3 DNA: TGTGCCAGCAGCTCGGGACTAGCGGGAGGGCCGACCTACGAGCAGTACTTC
CDR3 protein: CASSSGLAGGPTYEQYF

J gene: TRBJ2-1
V gene: TRBV19
D gene: -
CDR3 DNA: TGTGCCAGTAGTATAGCTTCGTTTAGCTACAATGAGCAGTTCTTC
CDR3 protein: CASSIASFSYNEQFF

J gene: TRBJ2-5
V gene: TRBV6-5
D gene: TRBD2
CDR3 DNA: TGTGCCAGCAGTTCCCCGGGGAGGGAGGTCCAGGAGCAGTACTTC
CDR3 protein: CASSSPGREVQEQYF

J gene: TRBJ1-1
V gene: TRBV4-1
D gene: TRBD1
CDR3 DNA: TGCGCCAGCAGCCAATTTCCGGGACAGGGGTTGAACACTGAAGCTTTCTTT
CDR3 protein: CASSQFPGQGLNTEAFF

J gene: TRBJ2-4
V gene: TRBV5-4
D gene: TRBD1
CDR3 DNA: TGTGCCAGCAGCCAGTCCCGGGACAGGGGAGGAGTGTTGAACATTCAGTACTTC
CDR3 protein: CASSQSRDRGGVLNIQYF

J gene: TRBJ2-7
V gene: TRBV6-5
D gene: -
CDR3 DNA: TGTGCCAGCAGAGGAGGTTACGAGCAGTACTTC
CDR3 protein: CASRGGYEQYF

J gene: TRBJ2-7
V gene: TRBV7-8
D gene: TRBD1
CDR3 DNA: TGTGCCAGCAGTTACCGGGACAGTGGCTCCTACGAGCAGTACTTC
CDR3 protein: CASSYRDSGSYEQYF

J gene: TRBJ1-3
V gene: TRBV5-4
D gene: -
CDR3 DNA: TGTGCCAGCAGCTTAAGGTCAGGGTTGATCTCCGGAAACACCATATATTTT
CDR3 protein: CASSLRSGLISGNTIYF

J gene: TRBJ1-4
V gene: TRBV4-3
D gene: -
CDR3 DNA: TGCGCCAGCAGACAAGGCTTAGCTCCTAATGAAAAACTGTTTTTT
CDR3 protein: CASRQGLAPNEKLFF

J gene: TRBJ1-4
V gene: TRBV18
D gene: TRBD1
CDR3 DNA: TGTGCCAGCTCACCGACAGGGTCGGATGAAAAACTGTTTTTT
CDR3 protein: CASSPTGSDEKLFF

J gene: TRBJ1-1
V gene: TRBV5-1
D gene: TRBD1
CDR3 DNA: TGCGCCAGCAGCTTGGGACAGGGGGCGAACAAAGCTTTCTTT
CDR3 protein: CASSLGQGANKAFF

J gene: TRBJ2-5
V gene: TRBV4-1
D gene: TRBD2
CDR3 DNA: TGCGCCAGCAGCCAAGAAGGGGCGGGAGTGGAGACCCAGTACTTC
CDR3 protein: CASSQEGAGVETQYF

J gene: TRBJ2-7
V gene: TRBV5-4
D gene: -
CDR3 DNA: TGTGCCAGCAGCTCACCTGATAATGGACAGCCTTACGAGCAGTACTTC
CDR3 protein: CASSSPDNGQPYEQYF

J gene: TRBJ2-7
V gene: TRBV7-2
D gene: -
CDR3 DNA: TGTGCCAGCAGCTTAAGACTCTACGAGCAGTACTTC
CDR3 protein: CASSLRLYEQYF

J gene: TRBJ2-1
V gene: TRBV10-2
D gene: TRBD2
CDR3 DNA: TGCGCCAGCAGTGAGAAGACTAGCGGATACAATGAGCAGTTCTTC
CDR3 protein: CASSEKTSGYNEQFF

J gene: TRBJ2-3
V gene: TRBV7-2
D gene: TRBD1
CDR3 DNA: TGTGCCAGCAGCTTACGAGCGACAGGGGCCACAGATACGCAGTATTTT
CDR3 protein: CASSLRATGATDTQYF

J gene: TRBJ2-3
V gene: TRBV11-2
D gene: -
CDR3 DNA: TGTGCCAGCAGCTTTGCGGGCCCTAGCACAGATACGCAGTATTTT
CDR3 protein: CASSFAGPSTDTQYF

J gene: TRBJ1-5
V gene: TRBV5-1
D gene: -
CDR3 DNA: TGCGCCAGCAGCGCAGGGATCGGGAATCAGCCCCAGCATTTT
CDR3 protein: CASSAGIGNQPQHF

J gene: TRBJ2-2
V gene: TRBV5-4
D gene: TRBD2
CDR3 DNA: TGTGCCAGCAGCAACCGGACTAGCGGGCCCGGGGAGCTGTTTTTT
CDR3 protein: CASSNRTSGPGELFF

J gene: TRBJ2-7
V gene: TRBV30
D gene: -
CDR3 DNA: TGTGCCTGGTCACCCAGCTCCTACGAGCAGTACTTC
CDR3 protein: CAWSPSSYEQYF

J gene: TRBJ2-1
V gene: TRBV4-3
D gene: TRBD2
CDR3 DNA: TGCGCCAGCAGCCAAGTGGGAGGGAGCTCCTACAATGAGCAGTTCTTC
CDR3 protein: CASSQVGGSSYNEQFF

J gene: TRBJ2-7
V gene: TRBV7-9
D gene: TRBD1
CDR3 DNA: TGTGCCAGCAGCTCTCCTGGGGGGACAGGCGTCGAGCAGTACTTC
CDR3 protein: CASSSPGGTGVEQYF

J gene: TRBJ2-7
V gene: TRBV4-2
D gene: -
CDR3 DNA: TGTGCCAGCAGCCCCTCTCTGAGGGGGGGAATACCCTACGAGCAGTACTTC
CDR3 protein: CASSPSLRGGIPYEQYF

J gene: TRBJ1-2
V gene: TRBV11-2
D gene: -
CDR3 DNA: TGTGCCAGCAGCTCGACCTCAGGGTGGTATGGCTACACCTTC
CDR3 protein: CASSSTSGWYGYTF

J gene: TRBJ2-7
V gene: TRBV7-9
D gene: TRBD2
CDR3 DNA: TGTGCCAGCAGCTTCCTGGGAGGTAGCGGGAAATACGAGCAGTACTTC
CDR3 protein: CASSFLGGSGKYEQYF

J gene: TRBJ2-5
V gene: TRBV29-1
D gene: TRBD2
CDR3 DNA: TGCAGCGTTTCGACTAGCGGGAGGTGGGAGACCCAGTACTTC
CDR3 protein: CSVSTSGRWETQYF

J gene: TRBJ1-3
V gene: TRBV30
D gene: TRBD1
CDR3 DNA: TGTGCCTGGAGCCGAACAGGGGACTCTGGAAACACCATATATTTT
CDR3 protein: CAWSRTGDSGNTIYF